This T cell receptor (beta chain) is from a study of vaccination and CD4 T cells after COVID-19. V lost 0 bases and J 2 bases, leaving 8 bases between the germline ends. The CDR3 has 14 residues. Germline V gene data show CDR1 as MNHNS and CDR2 as SASEGT. The assay that was used to sequence DNA from cultured CD4+ T cells was the Oncomine TCR Beta short-read assay. Investigators obtained genomic DNA by extraction from cultured CD4+ T cells. TCRdb called the PCR reads again in MiXCR, with one record for every CDR3 protein. Of 9,000 to 10,000 distinct CDR3 sequences detected, about 34% appear once; the ten largest clones hold around 21%. This clonotype has more than one count but fewer than ten. What it binds is unknown. Documented treatment: approximately 9-day PBMC culture with coronavirus spike peptide pools or control peptides (ViraFEST assay). Collection of the unexposed donor's CD4+ T cells took place before the COVID-19 pandemic (2011-2018).

Sequencing was performed on CD4+ T cells from blood, cultured in vitro. The chain employs TRBV6-1 and TRBJ2-7; D gene unclear. This receptor was taken from a human donor in good health. For the CDR3, the DNA is TGTGCCAGCAGTGAAGCTGGAAATGCCTACGAGCAGTACTTC. Translated, it gives CASSEAGNAYEQYF.